Sequencing of this TCR beta chain was carried out in a study of human T cells and chemical hapten exposure. CDR3 length: 15 amino acids. Deletions cut 9 bases from V and 2 bases from J, with 15 bases between. Germline-derived CDR1 and CDR2 are KGHDR and SFDVKD. Attachment of unique molecular identifiers to individual cDNA molecules was performed in the library. TCRdb called the RACE reads again in MiXCR, with one record for every CDR3 protein. The top ten hold around 2.6% of the sample, which has approximately 79,000 distinct CDR3 sequences, 8.5% seen once. Regarding time point: pre-sensitization, week 0. As for treatment: therapeutic diphenylcyclopropenone sensitization with weekly scalp DPC. This clonotype was found a few times.

The chain links TRBV24-1 to TRBJ2-2; tentatively, D is TRBD1 (5 bases). The receptor's source is a man between 40 and 49 years old with alopecia areata. Some clones in this sample may be carry-over from other donors' samples. The sample here was whole blood, taken in connection with sensitization to the hapten diphenylcyclopropenone (DPC). The CDR3 region is CATSGRGYNTGELFF. The CDR3, as DNA: TGTGCCACCTCTGGTAGGGGCTATAACACCGGGGAGCTGTTTTTT.